These 19 T cell receptor beta chains originate from one sample sequenced in a study of early T cells in non-severe SARS-CoV-2 infection. TCRdb re-called the 5' RACE reads through MiXCR, storing one row per CDR3 protein. This repertoire shows around 40,000 distinct CDR3 sequences, about 6% found once; its top ten account for under 5.5%. The sequenced sample consisted of whole blood. These receptors came from an adult who was a healthcare worker with PCR-confirmed SARS-CoV-2 infection or an uninfected control (not recorded which).

The CDR3, as DNA: TGTGCCACCTCCGGGACACAAAACACTGAAGCTTTCTTT. Encoded protein: CATSGTQNTEAFF. The V gene is TRBV6-5, the J gene TRBJ1-1; TRBD1 might be the D (6 bases). Germline V gene data show CDR1 as MNHEY and CDR2 as SVGAGI. The ends were cut back, 10 bases at V and 2 bases at J, with 14 bases in the middle. This CDR3 spans 13 amino acids.

At least ten counts were recorded for this clonotype. The V and J genes are TRBV5-1 and TRBJ1-1; tentatively, D is TRBD1 (5 bases). V dropped 0 bases and J dropped 3 bases, with 9 bases sitting between them. Per germline, CDR1 SGHRS and CDR2 YFSETQ. The CDR3 has 14 amino acids. CDR3 DNA: TGCGCCAGCAGCTTGGTAGGGGCCGACACTGAAGCTTTCTTT. It specifies CASSLVGADTEAFF.

This clonotype was observed many times. The chain is built from TRBV6-2 or TRBV6-3 and TRBJ2-1; no reliable D call. Trimming took off 6 bases at V and 5 bases at J, with 17 bases between the two ends. Germline loops: CDR1 MNHEY, CDR2 SVGEGT. This CDR3 has 15 amino acids. This CDR3 is CASSPTWRYNNEQFF. The CDR3 DNA sequence: TGTGCCAGCAGCCCCACCTGGCGATACAACAATGAGCAGTTCTTC.

This clonotype was seen ten or more times. J is TRBJ2-1 and V is TRBV5-1; D is possibly TRBD2 (5 bases). The CDR3 totals 16 residues. In germline, CDR1 is SGHRS, CDR2 YFSETQ. With 0 bases removed from V and 0 bases from J, the gap between germline ends came to 10 bases. Here the CDR3 DNA reads TGCGCCAGCAGCTTGGCCGGGGAGAGCTCCTACAATGAGCAGTTCTTC. Protein product: CASSLAGESSYNEQFF.

This clonotype came up many times. This chain uses TRBV25-1 with TRBJ2-1; the D is unclear. CDR3 length: 11 amino acids. The V end was cut by 8 bases, the J end by 9 bases, with 11 bases between. Per germline, CDR1 MGHDK and CDR2 SYGVNS. The CDR3 protein is CASGPMTEQFF. Written as DNA, the CDR3 is TGTGCCAGCGGGCCCATGACTGAGCAGTTCTTC.

This clonotype has a handful of counts. The rearrangement links TRBV3-1 to TRBJ2-7, with D maybe TRBD2 (5 bases). The length of the CDR3 is 15 residues. V lost 3 bases, J lost 0 bases, and 12 bases lay in between. Germline loops: CDR1 LGHDT, CDR2 YNNKEL (reference sequence). The CDR3 nucleotides are TGTGCCAGCAGCCACAGTAGCGAGGCCTCCTACGAGCAGTACTTC. Translating gives CASSHSSEASYEQYF.

This clonotype was seen repeatedly, ten times or more. J is TRBJ1-3 and V is TRBV20-1; perhaps TRBD1 as D (6 bases). Between the trimmed V and J ends, which lost 3 bases and 4 bases, there was a span of 13 bases. From germline, CDR1 is DFQATT and CDR2 SNEGSKA (reference sequence). The CDR3 sequence is 14 residues long. CDR3 loop: CSAREAGAGNTIYF. In DNA, the CDR3 is TGCAGTGCTAGGGAAGCAGGGGCCGGAAACACCATATATTTT.

This clonotype occurred a few times. The rearrangement uses TRBV18 and TRBJ2-2, with D uncertain. This CDR3 contains 16 residues. Germline lookup yields CDR1 KGHSH and CDR2 LQKENI. Trimming took off 1 base at V and 1 base at J, with 10 bases between the two ends. CDR3 in amino acids: CASSPQGGENTGELFF. For the CDR3, the DNA is TGTGCCAGCTCACCACAGGGCGGCGAGAACACCGGGGAGCTGTTTTTT.

The table lists this clonotype with many counts. This chain connects TRBV18 to TRBJ2-7; possible D gene TRBD1, 7 bases. Germline V gene lookup returns CDR1 KGHSH and CDR2 LQKENI. This CDR3 is 14 amino acids long. V was clipped by 2 bases and J by 4 bases, with 12 bases between them. CDR3 nucleotides: TGTGCCAGCTCACCAAAACAGGGGAGGTACGAGCAGTACTTC. Translated, it gives CASSPKQGRYEQYF.

A few counts support this clonotype. The chain combines TRBV4-1 with TRBJ2-3; D is unresolved. The germline gives CDR1 MGHRA, CDR2 YSYEKL. The CDR3 length is 17 residues. Trimming removed 0 bases from V and 4 bases from J, with 17 bases in between. This CDR3 reads CASSQEAGRSPPDTQYF. The CDR3 DNA reads TGCGCCAGCAGCCAAGAGGCAGGACGATCTCCCCCAGATACGCAGTATTTT.

The table lists this clonotype with many counts. The V gene is TRBV11-2, the J gene TRBJ2-3; D unclear. The germline gives CDR1 SGHAT, CDR2 FQNNGV. Trimming cost V 2 bases and J 6 bases, with 9 bases left between them. The length of the CDR3 is 13 residues. The CDR3 protein is CASSLSTADTQYF. In nucleotides, the CDR3 is TGTGCCAGCAGCTTATCAACGGCTGATACGCAGTATTTT.

Ten or more counts support this clonotype. The V and J genes are TRBV28 and TRBJ1-5, with D tentatively TRBD1 (6 bases). The V end was cut by 7 bases, the J end by 0 bases, with 13 bases between. The germline V gene has CDR1 MDHEN and CDR2 SYDVKM. This CDR3 spans 15 amino acids. The CDR3 region is CASKGGALSNQPQHF. For the CDR3, the DNA is TGTGCCAGCAAGGGGGGGGCCCTTAGCAATCAGCCCCAGCATTTT.

This clonotype showed up many times. The chain has TRBV7-9 and TRBJ2-7; D remains unclear. CDR3 size: 14 residues. V was trimmed by 1 base and J by 0 bases, leaving 7 bases between them. Germline V gene data show CDR1 as SEHNR and CDR2 as FQNEAQ (reference sequence). The CDR3: CASSLEFSSYEQYF. Here the CDR3 DNA reads TGTGCCAGCAGCTTAGAGTTTAGCTCCTACGAGCAGTACTTC.

The table lists this clonotype with many counts. J is TRBJ1-1 and V is TRBV5-6; no clear D. Deletions cut 1 base from V and 3 bases from J, with 7 bases between. The CDR3 extends over 13 amino acids. CDR1 is SGHDT, CDR2 YYEEEE, per germline. In DNA, the CDR3 is TGTGCCAGCAGCTTGAGGGAGTACACTGAAGCTTTCTTT. The encoded protein is CASSLREYTEAFF.

This chain connects TRBV7-9 to TRBJ2-7; maybe TRBD1 (5 bases). The CDR3 spans 14 residues. Germline V lookup: CDR1 SEHNR, CDR2 FQNEAQ (reference sequence). V was shortened by 2 bases and J by 0 bases, with 8 bases between the two germline ends. CDR3 sequence reads: CASSLTGYSYEQYF. For the CDR3, the DNA is TGTGCCAGCAGCTTAACAGGCTACTCCTACGAGCAGTACTTC.

Ten or more counts support this clonotype. The CDR3 loop is CASSLGASGSGGELFF. CDR3 bases: TGCGCCAGCAGCTTGGGGGCTAGCGGGAGCGGCGGGGAGCTGTTTTTT. This chain connects TRBV5-1 to TRBJ2-2; 10 bases are a match to TRBD2. Germline CDR1 is SGHRS and CDR2 is YFSETQ. This CDR3 has 16 residues. V lost 0 bases and J lost 7; bases outside the gene matches: 6. Supplemented by reference TRBV5-1 and TRBJ2-2, the full variable domain reads KAGVTQTPRYLIKTRGQQVTLSCSPISGHRSVSWYQQTPGQGLQFLFEYFSETQRNKGNFPGRFSGRQFSNSRSEMNVSTLELGDSALYLCASSLGASGSGGELFFGEGSRLTVL.

There are a few counts of this clonotype. The V and J genes are TRBV7-8 and TRBJ2-1; the match to TRBD2 covers 13 bases. The germline CDR1 and CDR2 sequences are SGHVS and FQNEAQ. CDR3 length equals 17 residues. V trimming: 4 bases; J trimming: 5 bases; junction bases outside the gene matches: 8. The CDR3 nucleotides read TGTGCCAGCAGCTCCCCCTTACTAGCGGGAGGGCACAATGAGCAGTTCTTC. It yields the protein CASSSPLLAGGHNEQFF.

This clonotype was counted at least ten times. The CDR3 DNA follows: TGCAGTGCTACTAACCCGACGAATGAAAAACTGTTTTTT. Amino acids: CSATNPTNEKLFF. The chain links TRBV20-1 to TRBJ1-4; D is uncertain. Germline assignment: CDR1 DFQATT and CDR2 SNEGSKA (reference sequence). V gave up 4 bases and J gave up 5 bases, with 11 bases separating them. The CDR3 sequence is 13 residues long.

This clonotype was observed many times. The rearrangement joins TRBV6-5 to TRBJ2-5; no clear D. The germline gives CDR1 MNHEY, CDR2 SVGAGI. Trimming took 6 bases from V and 5 from J, leaving 16 bases between them. The CDR3 has 14 residues. As DNA, the CDR3 is TGTGCCAGCAGCCCCAGCCGTTCATTTGAGACCCAGTACTTC. Translated: CASSPSRSFETQYF.